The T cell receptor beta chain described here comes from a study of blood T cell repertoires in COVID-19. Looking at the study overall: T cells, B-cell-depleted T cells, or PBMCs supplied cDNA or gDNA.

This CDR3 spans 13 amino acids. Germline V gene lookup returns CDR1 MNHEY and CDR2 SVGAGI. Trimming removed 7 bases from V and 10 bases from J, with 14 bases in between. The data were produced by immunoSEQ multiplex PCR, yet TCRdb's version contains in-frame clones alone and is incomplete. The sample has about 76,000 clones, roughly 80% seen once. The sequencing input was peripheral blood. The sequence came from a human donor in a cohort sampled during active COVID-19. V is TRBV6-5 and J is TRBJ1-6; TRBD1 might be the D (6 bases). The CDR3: CASKEIQGSPLHF. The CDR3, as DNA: TGTGCCAGCAAGGAGATACAGGGATCACCCCTCCACTTT.